This TCR beta chain was obtained from a study of T cell repertoires in cytomegalovirus infection. This clonotype was seen repeatedly, ten times or more. Its matching antigen is unknown. Trimming took 6 bases from V and 2 from J; bases not matched to a gene: 4. The CDR3 extends over 14 amino acids. The germline V gene encodes CDR1 MNHEY and CDR2 SMNVEV (reference sequence). MiXCR, run by TCRdb on the reads, gives a single entry per CDR3 protein. Of some 800,000 distinct CDR3 sequences listed, 32% are singletons. The sequenced sample was cultured CD8+ T cells from PBMCs, obtained from culture after CMV antigen stimulation. This chain links TRBV27 with TRBJ2-7; 10 positions match TRBD2. The TCR was taken from a human donor in good health (CMV status not recorded). Some clones in this sample may be carry-over from other donors' samples. The CDR3 spells CASSLSGGTYEQYF. The CDR3 DNA reads as TGTGCCAGCAGCCTTAGCGGGGGGACCTACGAGCAGTACTTC.